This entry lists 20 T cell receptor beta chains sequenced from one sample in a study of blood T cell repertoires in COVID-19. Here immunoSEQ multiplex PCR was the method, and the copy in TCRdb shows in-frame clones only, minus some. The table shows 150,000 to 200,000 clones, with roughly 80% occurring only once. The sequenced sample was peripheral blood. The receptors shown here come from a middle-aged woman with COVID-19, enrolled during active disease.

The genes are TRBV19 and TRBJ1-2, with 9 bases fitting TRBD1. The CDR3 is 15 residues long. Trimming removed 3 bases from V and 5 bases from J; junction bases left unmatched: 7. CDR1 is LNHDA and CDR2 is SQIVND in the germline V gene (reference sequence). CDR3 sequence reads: CASSIDGTGPYGYTF. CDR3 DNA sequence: TGTGCCAGTAGTATCGATGGGACAGGGCCGTATGGCTACACCTTC.

The CDR3 coding sequence is TGCGCCAGCAGTGAAATTTCTGAGAATACGCAGTATTTT. This sequence encodes CASSEISENTQYF. The V gene is TRBV10-1, the J gene TRBJ2-3; D gene ambiguous. The V and J ends lost 3 bases and 7 bases respectively, with 11 bases between them. Germline CDR1 and CDR2: WNHNN and SYGVQD (reference sequence). The CDR3 sequence is 13 residues long.

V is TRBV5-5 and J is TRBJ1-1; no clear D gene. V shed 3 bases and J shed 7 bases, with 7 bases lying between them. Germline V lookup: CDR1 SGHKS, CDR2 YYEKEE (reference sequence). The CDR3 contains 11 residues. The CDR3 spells CASSSSNEAFF. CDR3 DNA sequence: TGTGCCAGCAGCTCGAGCAATGAAGCTTTCTTT.

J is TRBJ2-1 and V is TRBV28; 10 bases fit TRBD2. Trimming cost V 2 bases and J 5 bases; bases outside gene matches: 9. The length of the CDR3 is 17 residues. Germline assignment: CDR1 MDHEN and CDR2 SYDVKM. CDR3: CASSLQGLAGGDNEQFF. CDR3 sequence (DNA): TGTGCCAGCAGTTTACAGGGATTAGCGGGAGGTGACAATGAGCAGTTCTTC.

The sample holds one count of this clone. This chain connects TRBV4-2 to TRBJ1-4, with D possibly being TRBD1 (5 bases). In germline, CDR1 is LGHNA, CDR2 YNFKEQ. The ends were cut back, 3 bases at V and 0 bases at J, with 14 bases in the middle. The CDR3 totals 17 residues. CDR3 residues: CASSQDYRSATNEKLFF. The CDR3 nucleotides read TGTGCCAGCAGCCAGGATTACAGGAGTGCAACTAATGAAAAACTGTTTTTT.

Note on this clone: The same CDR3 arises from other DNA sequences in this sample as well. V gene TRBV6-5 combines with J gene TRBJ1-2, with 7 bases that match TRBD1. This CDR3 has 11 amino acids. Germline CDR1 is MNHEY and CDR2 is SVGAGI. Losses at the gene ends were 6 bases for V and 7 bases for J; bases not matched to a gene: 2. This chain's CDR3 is CASSSGGGYTF. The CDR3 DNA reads TGTGCCAGCAGCTCAGGGGGTGGCTACACCTTC.

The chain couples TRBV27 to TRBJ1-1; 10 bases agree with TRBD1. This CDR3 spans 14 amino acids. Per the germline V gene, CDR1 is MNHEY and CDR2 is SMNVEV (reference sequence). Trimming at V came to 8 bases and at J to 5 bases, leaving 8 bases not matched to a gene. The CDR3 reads CASQLTGGRTEAFF. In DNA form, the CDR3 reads TGTGCCAGCCAGTTGACAGGGGGCAGGACTGAAGCTTTCTTT.

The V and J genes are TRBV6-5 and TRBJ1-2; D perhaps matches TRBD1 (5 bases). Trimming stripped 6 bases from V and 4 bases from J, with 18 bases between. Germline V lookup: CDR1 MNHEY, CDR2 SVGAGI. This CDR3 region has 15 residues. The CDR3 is CASSERWTSTYGYTF. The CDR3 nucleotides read TGTGCCAGCAGCGAGAGATGGACATCGACCTATGGCTACACCTTC.

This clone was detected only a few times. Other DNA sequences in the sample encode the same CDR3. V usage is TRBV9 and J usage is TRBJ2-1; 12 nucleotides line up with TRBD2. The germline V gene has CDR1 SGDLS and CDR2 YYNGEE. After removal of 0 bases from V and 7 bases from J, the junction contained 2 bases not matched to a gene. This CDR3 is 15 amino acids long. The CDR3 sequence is CASSVGLAGVNEQFF. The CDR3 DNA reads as TGTGCCAGCAGCGTAGGACTAGCGGGAGTAAATGAGCAGTTCTTC.

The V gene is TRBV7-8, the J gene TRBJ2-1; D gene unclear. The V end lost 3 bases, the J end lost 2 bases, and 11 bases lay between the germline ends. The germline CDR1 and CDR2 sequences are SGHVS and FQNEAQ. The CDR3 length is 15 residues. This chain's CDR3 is CASSLVKSPYNEQFF. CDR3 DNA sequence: TGTGCCAGCAGCTTGGTAAAGAGCCCCTACAATGAGCAGTTCTTC.

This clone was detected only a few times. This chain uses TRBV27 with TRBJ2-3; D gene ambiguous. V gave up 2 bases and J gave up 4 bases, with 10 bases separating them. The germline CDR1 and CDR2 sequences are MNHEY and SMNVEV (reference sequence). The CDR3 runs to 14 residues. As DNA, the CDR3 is TGTGCCAGCAGTTTACAGGCTCAGGCAGATACGCAGTATTTT. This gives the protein CASSLQAQADTQYF.

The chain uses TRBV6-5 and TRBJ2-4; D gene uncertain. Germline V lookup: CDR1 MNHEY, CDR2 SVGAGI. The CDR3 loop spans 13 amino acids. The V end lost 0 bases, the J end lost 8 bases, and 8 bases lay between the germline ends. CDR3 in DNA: TGTGCCAGCAGTTACTCGTTTGGAGACATTCAGTACTTC. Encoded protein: CASSYSFGDIQYF.

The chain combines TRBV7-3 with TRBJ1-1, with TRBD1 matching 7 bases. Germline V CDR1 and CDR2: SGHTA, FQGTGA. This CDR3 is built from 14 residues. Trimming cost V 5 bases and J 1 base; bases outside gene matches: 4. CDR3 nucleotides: TGTGCCAGCAGCGTAGGGGGCACGAACACTGAAGCTTTCTTT. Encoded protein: CASSVGGTNTEAFF.

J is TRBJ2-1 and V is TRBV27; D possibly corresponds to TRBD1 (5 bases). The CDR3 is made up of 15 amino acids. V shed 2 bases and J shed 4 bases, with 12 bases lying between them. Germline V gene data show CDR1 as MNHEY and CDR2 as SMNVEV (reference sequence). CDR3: CASSLRGGPYNEQFF. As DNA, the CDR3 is TGTGCCAGCAGTTTAAGGGGTGGGCCTTACAATGAGCAGTTCTTC.

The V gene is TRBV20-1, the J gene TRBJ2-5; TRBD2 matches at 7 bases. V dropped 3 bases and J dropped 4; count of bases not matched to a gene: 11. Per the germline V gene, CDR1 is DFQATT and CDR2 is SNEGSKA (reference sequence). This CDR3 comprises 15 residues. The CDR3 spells CSASSPGRVSETQYF. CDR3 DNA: TGCAGTGCTAGTTCCCCAGGGAGGGTTTCAGAGACCCAGTACTTC.

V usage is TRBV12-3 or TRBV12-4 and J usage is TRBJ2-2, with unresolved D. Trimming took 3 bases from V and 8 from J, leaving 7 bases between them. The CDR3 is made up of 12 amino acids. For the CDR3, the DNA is TGTGCCAGCAGTTTTCCCCCGGGGGAGCTGTTTTTT. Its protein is CASSFPPGELFF.

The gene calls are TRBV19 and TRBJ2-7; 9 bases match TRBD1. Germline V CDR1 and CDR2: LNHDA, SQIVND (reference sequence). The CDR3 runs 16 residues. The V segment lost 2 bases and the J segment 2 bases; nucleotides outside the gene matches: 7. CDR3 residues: CASSIYHGQGTYEQYF. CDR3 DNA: TGTGCCAGTAGTATATACCATGGACAGGGGACCTACGAGCAGTACTTC.

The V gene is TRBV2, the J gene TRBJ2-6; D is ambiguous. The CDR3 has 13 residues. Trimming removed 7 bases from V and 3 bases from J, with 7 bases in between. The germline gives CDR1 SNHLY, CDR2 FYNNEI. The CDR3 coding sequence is TGTGCCAGCACGGTTAATGGGGCCAACGTCCTGACTTTC. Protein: CASTVNGANVLTF.

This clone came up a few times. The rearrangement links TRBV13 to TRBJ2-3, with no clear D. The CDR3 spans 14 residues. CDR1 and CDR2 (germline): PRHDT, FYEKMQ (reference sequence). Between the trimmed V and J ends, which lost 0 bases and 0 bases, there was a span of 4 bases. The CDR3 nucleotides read TGTGCCAGCAGCTTAGGACAGAGCACAGATACGCAGTATTTT. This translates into CASSLGQSTDTQYF.

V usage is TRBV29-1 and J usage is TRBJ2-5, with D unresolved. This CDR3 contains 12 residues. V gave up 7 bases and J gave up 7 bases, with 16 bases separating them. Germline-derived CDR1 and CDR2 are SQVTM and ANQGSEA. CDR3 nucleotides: TGCAGCGGCAGCGACCTACGGCGGACCCAGTACTTC. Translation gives CSGSDLRRTQYF.